This is a list of T cell receptor beta chains from one sample in a study of PD-1 blockade in classical Hodgkin lymphoma. Sequencing was performed with immunoSEQ multiplex PCR; in TCRdb, only in-frame clones are kept and a portion is missing. Among tens of thousands of clones, about nine tenths were seen once, and the ten largest hold 9% to 10%. The sequencing here drew on peripheral blood mononuclear cells (PBMCs), taken at baseline. These receptors all stem from a human donor with classical Hodgkin lymphoma. CDR3s include the opening cysteine and the closing phenylalanine or tryptophan. Each record gives: J gene, V gene, D gene, clone size, CDR3 DNA, CDR3 protein. D genes are given only for firm matches. Clone size appears in some rows only: once, few, many, or a class for an expanded clone.

j_call: TRBJ1-2
v_call: TRBV4-1
d_call: -
clone_size: -
cdr3_nt: TGCGCCAGCAGCCAAGATCGGAAATATGGCTACACCTTC
cdr3_aa: CASSQDRKYGYTF

j_call: TRBJ2-5
v_call: TRBV7-2
d_call: -
clone_size: -
cdr3_nt: TGTGCCAGCAGCATTCTAGTTTTGAGCCGCAAAGAGACCCAGTACTTC
cdr3_aa: CASSILVLSRKETQYF

j_call: TRBJ1-2
v_call: TRBV11-2
d_call: -
clone_size: -
cdr3_nt: TGTGCCAGCAGCTTAGACAGTAACTATGGCTACACCTTC
cdr3_aa: CASSLDSNYGYTF

j_call: TRBJ2-4
v_call: TRBV2
d_call: -
clone_size: once
cdr3_nt: TGTGCCAGCACCTTAGCCAAAAACATTCAGTACTTC
cdr3_aa: CASTLAKNIQYF

j_call: TRBJ1-4
v_call: TRBV7-9
d_call: -
clone_size: -
cdr3_nt: TGTGCCAGCAGCTCTGGGGACGGCCTGAATGAAAAACTGTTTTTT
cdr3_aa: CASSSGDGLNEKLFF

j_call: TRBJ2-5
v_call: TRBV12-5
d_call: TRBD1
clone_size: few
cdr3_nt: TGTGCTAGTGCCCCCGGTCAGGGGGCGGGGGAGACCCAGTACTTC
cdr3_aa: CASAPGQGAGETQYF

j_call: TRBJ1-3
v_call: TRBV19
d_call: -
clone_size: few
cdr3_nt: TGTGCCAGTAGTATGGGGCATGGAAACACCATATATTTT
cdr3_aa: CASSMGHGNTIYF

j_call: TRBJ2-1
v_call: TRBV19
d_call: TRBD2
clone_size: -
cdr3_nt: TGTGCCAGTAGTATTGGGCTAGCGGGAGGAGGGGATGAGCAGTTCTTC
cdr3_aa: CASSIGLAGGGDEQFF

j_call: TRBJ1-2
v_call: TRBV5-4
d_call: -
clone_size: -
cdr3_nt: TGTGCCAGCAGCTTGACGGGCTATGGCTACACCTTC
cdr3_aa: CASSLTGYGYTF

j_call: TRBJ2-7
v_call: TRBV2
d_call: -
clone_size: -
cdr3_nt: TGTGCCACCTCACCCGGGACACCCTTACACGAGCAGTACTTC
cdr3_aa: CATSPGTPLHEQYF

j_call: TRBJ1-1
v_call: TRBV6-6
d_call: TRBD1
clone_size: -
cdr3_nt: TGTGCCAGCAGCCACAGGGGGCCGGGCACTGAAGCTTTCTTT
cdr3_aa: CASSHRGPGTEAFF

j_call: TRBJ1-3
v_call: TRBV27
d_call: -
clone_size: -
cdr3_nt: TGTGCCAACACCGGAAGTGTCGCTGGAAACACCATATATTTT
cdr3_aa: CANTGSVAGNTIYF

j_call: TRBJ1-3
v_call: TRBV5-1
d_call: -
clone_size: -
cdr3_nt: TGCGCCAGCAGCTCCGGACAGTTAAACACCATATATTTT
cdr3_aa: CASSSGQLNTIYF

j_call: TRBJ2-5
v_call: TRBV9
d_call: -
clone_size: -
cdr3_nt: TGTGCCAGCAGCGTAGGTGGGACTGGAACCCAAGAGACCCAGTACTTC
cdr3_aa: CASSVGGTGTQETQYF

j_call: TRBJ1-2
v_call: TRBV7-9
d_call: TRBD1
clone_size: once
cdr3_nt: TGTGCCAGCAGCTTGGGCCTGGAAAGGGGGCCCTATGGCTACACCTTC
cdr3_aa: CASSLGLERGPYGYTF

j_call: TRBJ2-3
v_call: TRBV5-6
d_call: -
clone_size: -
cdr3_nt: TGTGCCTGTGACCCCCGGCGGGCAGATACGCAGTATTTT
cdr3_aa: CACDPRRADTQYF

j_call: TRBJ2-3
v_call: TRBV5-6
d_call: TRBD2
clone_size: -
cdr3_nt: TGTGCCAGCAGCTTGTCCGGGACTAGGAGTTACGATACGCAGTATTTT
cdr3_aa: CASSLSGTRSYDTQYF

j_call: TRBJ2-1
v_call: TRBV10-3
d_call: TRBD2
clone_size: -
cdr3_nt: TGTGCCATCACCCCGACTAGCGGGAGTTGGGGTGAGCAGTTCTTC
cdr3_aa: CAITPTSGSWGEQFF

j_call: TRBJ1-2
v_call: TRBV10-3
d_call: -
clone_size: -
cdr3_nt: TGTGCCATCAGTGATACCGTTAACTATGGCTACACCTTC
cdr3_aa: CAISDTVNYGYTF

j_call: TRBJ2-1
v_call: TRBV5-4
d_call: -
clone_size: -
cdr3_nt: TGTGCCAGCAGCTTGGATCCGGGGTACTACAATGAGCAGTTCTTC
cdr3_aa: CASSLDPGYYNEQFF

j_call: TRBJ2-1
v_call: TRBV11-2
d_call: -
clone_size: -
cdr3_nt: TGTGCCAGCAGCTTAGACCGACTAGGATCTGAGCAGTTCTTC
cdr3_aa: CASSLDRLGSEQFF

j_call: TRBJ2-7
v_call: TRBV9
d_call: -
clone_size: -
cdr3_nt: TGTGCCAGCAGCGTAGCGAGTAGCAGCTACGAGCAGTACTTC
cdr3_aa: CASSVASSSYEQYF

j_call: TRBJ1-1
v_call: TRBV29-1
d_call: -
clone_size: -
cdr3_nt: TGCAGCGTTGGGGCGGCAGGGAAAGGGAACACTGAAGCTTTCTTT
cdr3_aa: CSVGAAGKGNTEAFF

j_call: TRBJ2-3
v_call: TRBV11-3
d_call: TRBD2
clone_size: few
cdr3_nt: TGTGCCAGCAGCTTTCTAGCGGGGTCAGATACGCAGTATTTT
cdr3_aa: CASSFLAGSDTQYF

j_call: TRBJ1-3
v_call: TRBV21-1
d_call: -
clone_size: -
cdr3_nt: TGTGCCAGCAGTAAAACATGGGACAGGGGACCTGGCTCTGGAAACACCATATATTTT
cdr3_aa: CASSKTWDRGPGSGNTIYF

j_call: TRBJ1-2
v_call: TRBV5-5
d_call: -
clone_size: few
cdr3_nt: TGTGCCAGCAGCTTGGCGACAACTAACTATGGCTACACCTTC
cdr3_aa: CASSLATTNYGYTF

j_call: TRBJ2-1
v_call: TRBV4-2
d_call: TRBD2
clone_size: few
cdr3_nt: TGTGCCAGCAGCCAAGACCTTAGCGGGAGTGGGAATGAGCAGTTCTTC
cdr3_aa: CASSQDLSGSGNEQFF

j_call: TRBJ2-1
v_call: TRBV12-5
d_call: -
clone_size: -
cdr3_nt: TGTGCTAGTGGTTTTGGGCAGGGCCGTGAGCAGTTCTTC
cdr3_aa: CASGFGQGREQFF

j_call: TRBJ1-4
v_call: TRBV19
d_call: -
clone_size: -
cdr3_nt: TGTGCCAGTAGTCCCGCGGGACGGTTTAATGAAAAACTGTTTTTT
cdr3_aa: CASSPAGRFNEKLFF

j_call: TRBJ1-6
v_call: TRBV13
d_call: -
clone_size: few
cdr3_nt: TGTGCCAGCAGCTTAGGCCCAGTCAGGGCAGGCCACGGGACACCCCTCCACTTT
cdr3_aa: CASSLGPVRAGHGTPLHF

j_call: TRBJ1-5
v_call: TRBV6-1
d_call: TRBD1
clone_size: -
cdr3_nt: TGTGCCAGCAGCGAAAACAGGGGAAACAATCAGCCCCAGCATTTT
cdr3_aa: CASSENRGNNQPQHF

j_call: TRBJ2-7
v_call: TRBV19
d_call: -
clone_size: -
cdr3_nt: TGTGCCAGTAGTATAGGTTGGCAGACCTCCTACGAGCAGTACTTC
cdr3_aa: CASSIGWQTSYEQYF

j_call: TRBJ1-3
v_call: TRBV4-2
d_call: TRBD1
clone_size: -
cdr3_nt: TGTGCCAGCAGTCTACAGGGGTCCTCTGGAAACACCATATATTTT
cdr3_aa: CASSLQGSSGNTIYF

j_call: TRBJ2-1
v_call: TRBV11-2
d_call: TRBD1
clone_size: -
cdr3_nt: TGTGCCAGCAGCGACAGGGGATACAATGAGCAGTTCTTC
cdr3_aa: CASSDRGYNEQFF

j_call: TRBJ2-5
v_call: TRBV4-2
d_call: TRBD2
clone_size: -
cdr3_nt: TGTGCCAGCAGCCAAGAGGGAGGGCGGGAGACCCAGTACTTC
cdr3_aa: CASSQEGGRETQYF

j_call: TRBJ1-2
v_call: TRBV10-3
d_call: -
clone_size: -
cdr3_nt: TGTGCCATCAAGAGGGCTAGCGAGGGGTATGGCTACACCTTC
cdr3_aa: CAIKRASEGYGYTF

j_call: TRBJ1-4
v_call: TRBV6-1
d_call: -
clone_size: -
cdr3_nt: TGTGCCAGCAGTGAAGCGCTTCGGGGGCTGAATATTGAAAAACTGTTTTTT
cdr3_aa: CASSEALRGLNIEKLFF

j_call: TRBJ2-3
v_call: TRBV28
d_call: TRBD2
clone_size: -
cdr3_nt: TGTGCCAGCAGTTTATCACCTAGCGGGGGGCCCAGCACAGATACGCAGTATTTT
cdr3_aa: CASSLSPSGGPSTDTQYF

j_call: TRBJ1-6
v_call: TRBV28
d_call: -
clone_size: -
cdr3_nt: TGTGCCAGCAGTTTTACAGAGGCACCCCTCCACTTT
cdr3_aa: CASSFTEAPLHF

j_call: TRBJ2-7
v_call: TRBV7-9
d_call: -
clone_size: -
cdr3_nt: TGTGCCAGCAGCTTAATATTTGGGATAGGGAAAAACTCCTACGAGCAGTACTTC
cdr3_aa: CASSLIFGIGKNSYEQYF

j_call: TRBJ2-5
v_call: TRBV5-4
d_call: -
clone_size: -
cdr3_nt: TGTGCCAGCGGCGCCATTTTGCAAGAGACCCAGTACTTC
cdr3_aa: CASGAILQETQYF

j_call: TRBJ2-7
v_call: TRBV28
d_call: TRBD1
clone_size: -
cdr3_nt: TGTGCCAGCAGTCAGGACAGGACCCTCTACGAGCAGTACTTC
cdr3_aa: CASSQDRTLYEQYF

j_call: TRBJ1-1
v_call: TRBV4-1
d_call: TRBD1
clone_size: -
cdr3_nt: TGCGCCAGCAGCCAGGTTGAACAGGGGGACACTGAAGCTTTCTTT
cdr3_aa: CASSQVEQGDTEAFF

j_call: TRBJ2-3
v_call: TRBV9
d_call: -
clone_size: -
cdr3_nt: TGTGCCAGCAGCGCCGCCCCATGGACACAGTCAGCGGATACGCAGTATTTT
cdr3_aa: CASSAAPWTQSADTQYF

j_call: TRBJ2-7
v_call: TRBV28
d_call: TRBD1
clone_size: -
cdr3_nt: TGTGCCAGCAGTGTGACAGGGGGTCTCGAGCAGTACTTC
cdr3_aa: CASSVTGGLEQYF

j_call: TRBJ2-7
v_call: TRBV2
d_call: -
clone_size: -
cdr3_nt: TGTGCCAGCAGTGAAATGGACACAACCTACGAGCAGTACTTC
cdr3_aa: CASSEMDTTYEQYF

j_call: TRBJ2-3
v_call: TRBV4-1
d_call: TRBD1
clone_size: -
cdr3_nt: TGCGCCAGCAGCACCCGGACAGGGGGCGCGGAAGATACGCAGTATTTT
cdr3_aa: CASSTRTGGAEDTQYF

j_call: TRBJ1-2
v_call: TRBV9
d_call: -
clone_size: -
cdr3_nt: TGTGCCAGCAGCGTAGGTGGGACACGGGACTATGGCTACACCTTC
cdr3_aa: CASSVGGTRDYGYTF